These 3 T cell receptor beta chains came from one sample sequenced in a study of T cells in Graves' hyperthyroidism and ophthalmopathy. The source material, RNA transcripts, was used to amplify TCR beta CDR3 regions. HTBI primers were employed in a first-round RT-PCR of the TCR CDR3. Each CDR3 protein gets one entry after TCRdb re-called the multiplex PCR reads with MiXCR. This table holds about 380,000 distinct CDR3 sequences, approximately 17% found once. Sequencing was done on a sample of blood. The receptors originated from a man between 18 and 29 years old with Graves' ophthalmopathy.

The rearrangement links TRBV3-1 to TRBJ1-6; TRBD1 is a possible D gene (5 bases). In germline, CDR1 is LGHDT, CDR2 YNNKEL (reference sequence). V was pared by 1 base and J by 9 bases, with 10 bases between. The CDR3 has 14 residues. This CDR3 is CASSQVGDRSPLHF. The DNA for the CDR3 is TGTGCCAGCAGCCAAGTGGGGGACCGTTCACCCCTCCACTTT.

This clonotype has a count of ten or more. The chain couples TRBV11-3 to TRBJ2-3; 8 nucleotides align to TRBD1. Trimming cost V 1 base and J 2 bases; bases outside gene matches: 2. CDR3 length: 15 residues. The germline V gene encodes CDR1 SGHNT and CDR2 YENEEA. CDR3 in DNA: TGTGCCAGCAGCTTAGGGACAGGGCACACAGATACGCAGTATTTT. Amino acids: CASSLGTGHTDTQYF.

The J gene is TRBJ2-2, the V gene TRBV15, with 11 bases fitting TRBD2. In germline, CDR1 is LNHNV, CDR2 YYDKDF (reference sequence). The CDR3 length is 16 residues. V was clipped by 0 bases and J by 3 bases; unmatched bases: 0. The CDR3 reads CATSREGLADTGELFF. For the CDR3, the DNA is TGTGCCACCAGCAGAGAGGGACTAGCGGACACCGGGGAGCTGTTTTTT.